This TCR beta chain originates from a study of shared clonotypes between healthy human individuals. Broader study findings: Non-shared clonotypes displayed generation probabilities falling below those of clonotypes present in all four donors.

Profiling relied on immunoSEQ multiplex PCR, and the TCRdb table lists in-frame clones only, not all of them. The sample records over a million clones, roughly 96% being singletons. This clone appeared once. Its antigen is unknown. The CDR3 loop spans 14 amino acids. Germline assignment: CDR1 ENHRY and CDR2 SYGVKD. The J segment lost 5 bases and the V segment lost 8 bases, leaving 12 bases of the junction unmatched. Sequencing was carried out using naive CD4+ T cells sorted from blood. Subset of the sample: CD45RA+ positively selected. The receptor comes from a man aged 30-40 years in good health. This chain joins TRBV10-3 and TRBJ2-7, with 7 bases that match TRBD2. This chain's CDR3 is CAISPGRGGNEQYF. The CDR3 DNA follows: TGTGCCATCTCTCCTGGGAGGGGCGGGAACGAGCAGTACTTC.